This T cell receptor (beta chain) was retrieved from a study of Graves' ophthalmopathy and Graves' hyperthyroidism. Pregnant or lactating patients and those with other autoimmune diseases or uncontrolled infections were excluded. Trimming stripped 3 bases from V and 7 bases from J, with 22 bases between. The CDR3 runs 16 residues. CDR1 is LGHNA, CDR2 YNFKEQ, per germline. This clonotype was detected many times. Amplification of TCR beta CDR3 regions used RNA transcripts. Investigators did first-round RT-PCR with HTBI primers, then second-round multiplex PCR. TCRdb called the multiplex PCR reads again in MiXCR, with one record for every CDR3 protein. The sample comprises about 480,000 distinct CDR3 sequences, under 15% of which are singletons, and approximately 9.8% rests with the top ten.

V is TRBV4-2 and J is TRBJ2-7; D gene ambiguous. The sequenced sample was blood. The TCR originated in a woman aged 30 to 39 with Graves' ophthalmopathy. DNA of the CDR3: TGTGCCAGCAGCCACCTCCCCCGGGTCCCTGACGAGGAGCAGTACTTC. Translating it yields CASSHLPRVPDEEQYF.